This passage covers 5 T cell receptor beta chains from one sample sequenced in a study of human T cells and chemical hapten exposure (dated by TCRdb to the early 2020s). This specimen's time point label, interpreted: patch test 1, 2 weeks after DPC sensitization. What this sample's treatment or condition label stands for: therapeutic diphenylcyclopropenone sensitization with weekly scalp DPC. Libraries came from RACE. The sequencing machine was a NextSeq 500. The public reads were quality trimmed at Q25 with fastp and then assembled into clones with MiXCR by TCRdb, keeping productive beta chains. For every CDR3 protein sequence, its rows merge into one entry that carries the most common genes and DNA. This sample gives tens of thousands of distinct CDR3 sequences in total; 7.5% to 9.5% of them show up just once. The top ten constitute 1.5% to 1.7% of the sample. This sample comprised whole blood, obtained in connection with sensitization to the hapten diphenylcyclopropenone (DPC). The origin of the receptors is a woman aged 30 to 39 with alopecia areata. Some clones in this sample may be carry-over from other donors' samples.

CDR3 in DNA: TGTGCCAGCTCACCACCGGGACAGGGTGATGAAAAACTGTTTTTT. As protein: CASSPPGQGDEKLFF. V usage is TRBV18 and J usage is TRBJ1-4; 9 bases align to TRBD1. Germline V CDR1 and CDR2: KGHSH, LQKENI. Trimming cost V 0 bases and J 6 bases; bases outside gene matches: 2. The CDR3 runs to 15 residues.

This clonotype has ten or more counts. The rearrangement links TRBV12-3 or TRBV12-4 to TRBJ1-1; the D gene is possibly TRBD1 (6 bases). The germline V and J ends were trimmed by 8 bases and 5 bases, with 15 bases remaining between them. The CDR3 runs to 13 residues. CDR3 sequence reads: CASLRGGSTEAFF. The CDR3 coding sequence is TGTGCCAGCCTACGGGGGGGCTCTACTGAAGCTTTCTTT.

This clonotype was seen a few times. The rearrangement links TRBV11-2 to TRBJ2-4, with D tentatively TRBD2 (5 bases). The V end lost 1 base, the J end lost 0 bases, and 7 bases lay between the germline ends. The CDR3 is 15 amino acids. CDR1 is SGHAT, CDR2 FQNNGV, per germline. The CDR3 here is CASSLAGLAKNIQYF. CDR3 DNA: TGTGCCAGCAGCTTAGCGGGGTTAGCCAAAAACATTCAGTACTTC. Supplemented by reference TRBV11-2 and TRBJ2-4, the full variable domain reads EAGVAQSPRYKIIEKRQSVAFWCNPISGHATLYWYQQILGQGPKLLIQFQNNGVVDDSQLPKDRFSAERLKGVDSTLKIQPAKLEDSAVYLCASSLAGLAKNIQYFGAGTRLSVL.

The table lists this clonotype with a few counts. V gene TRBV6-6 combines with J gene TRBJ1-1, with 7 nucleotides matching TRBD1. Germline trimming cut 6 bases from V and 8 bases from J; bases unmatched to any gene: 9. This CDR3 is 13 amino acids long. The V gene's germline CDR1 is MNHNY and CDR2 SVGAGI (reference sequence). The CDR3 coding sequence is TGTGCCAGCAGATATGATGGACAGGTAGAAGCTTTCTTT. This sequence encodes CASRYDGQVEAFF.

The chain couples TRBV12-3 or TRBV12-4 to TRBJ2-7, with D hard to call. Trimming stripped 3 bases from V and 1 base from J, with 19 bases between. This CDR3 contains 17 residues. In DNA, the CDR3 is TGTGCCAGCAGTTTCGAGTCGTTAGTGGGTCTATCCTACGAGCAGTACTTC. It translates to CASSFESLVGLSYEQYF.